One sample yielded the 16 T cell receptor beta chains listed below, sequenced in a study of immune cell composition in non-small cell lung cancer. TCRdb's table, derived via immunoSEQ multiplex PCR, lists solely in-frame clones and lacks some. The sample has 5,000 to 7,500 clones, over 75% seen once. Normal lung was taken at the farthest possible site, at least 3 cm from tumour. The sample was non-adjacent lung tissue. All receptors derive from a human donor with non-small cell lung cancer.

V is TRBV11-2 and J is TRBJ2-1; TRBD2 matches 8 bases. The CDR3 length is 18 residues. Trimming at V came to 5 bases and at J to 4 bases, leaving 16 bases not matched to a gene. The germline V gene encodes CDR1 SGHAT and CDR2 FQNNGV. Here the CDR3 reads CASSPPSPRSGNYNEQFF. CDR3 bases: TGTGCCAGCAGCCCACCGTCCCCTCGTAGCGGGAATTACAATGAGCAGTTCTTC. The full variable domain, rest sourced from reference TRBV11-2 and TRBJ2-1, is EAGVAQSPRYKIIEKRQSVAFWCNPISGHATLYWYQQILGQGPKLLIQFQNNGVVDDSQLPKDRFSAERLKGVDSTLKIQPAKLEDSAVYLCASSPPSPRSGNYNEQFFGPGTRLTVL.

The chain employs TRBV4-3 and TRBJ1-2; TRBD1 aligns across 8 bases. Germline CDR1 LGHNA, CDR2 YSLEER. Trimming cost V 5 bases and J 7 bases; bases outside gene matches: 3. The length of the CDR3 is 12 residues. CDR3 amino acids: CASSNRGIGYTF. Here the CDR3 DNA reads TGCGCCAGCAGCAACAGGGGGATTGGCTACACCTTC.

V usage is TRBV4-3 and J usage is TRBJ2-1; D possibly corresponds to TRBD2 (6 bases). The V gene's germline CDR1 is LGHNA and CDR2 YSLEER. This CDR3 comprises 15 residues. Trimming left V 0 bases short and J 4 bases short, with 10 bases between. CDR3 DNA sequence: TGCGCCAGCAGCCAAGATACGGGAGAGTACAATGAGCAGTTCTTC. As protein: CASSQDTGEYNEQFF.

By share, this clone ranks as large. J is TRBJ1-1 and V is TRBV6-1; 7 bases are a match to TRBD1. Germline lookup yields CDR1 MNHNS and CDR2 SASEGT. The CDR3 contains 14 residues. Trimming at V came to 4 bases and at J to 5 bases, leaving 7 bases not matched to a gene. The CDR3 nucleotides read TGTGCCAGCAGTGCTCAGGGGGGACGAACTGAAGCTTTCTTT. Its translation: CASSAQGGRTEAFF.

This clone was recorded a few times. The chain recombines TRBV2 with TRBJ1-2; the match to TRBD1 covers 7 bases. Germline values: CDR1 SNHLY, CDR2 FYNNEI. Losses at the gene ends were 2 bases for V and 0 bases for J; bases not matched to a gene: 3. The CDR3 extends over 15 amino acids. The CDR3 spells CASSEFTGANYGYTF. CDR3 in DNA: TGTGCCAGCAGTGAATTCACAGGGGCTAACTATGGCTACACCTTC.

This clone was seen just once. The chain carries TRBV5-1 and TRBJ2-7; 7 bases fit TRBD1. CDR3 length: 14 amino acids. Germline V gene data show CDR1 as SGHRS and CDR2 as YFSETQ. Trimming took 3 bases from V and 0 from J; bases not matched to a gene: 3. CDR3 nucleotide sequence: TGCGCCAGCAGCTACGACAGGGCCTCCTACGAGCAGTACTTC. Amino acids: CASSYDRASYEQYF.

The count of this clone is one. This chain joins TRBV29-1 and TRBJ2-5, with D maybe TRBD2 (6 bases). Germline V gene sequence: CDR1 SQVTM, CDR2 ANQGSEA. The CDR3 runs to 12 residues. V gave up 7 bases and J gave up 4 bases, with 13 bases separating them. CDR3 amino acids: CSGRVAVETQYF. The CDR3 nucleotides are TGCAGCGGAAGGGTAGCGGTAGAGACCCAGTACTTC. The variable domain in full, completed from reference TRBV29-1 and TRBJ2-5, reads SAVISQKPSRDICQRGTSLTIQCQVDSQVTMMFWYRQQPGQSLTLIATANQGSEATYESGFVIDKFPISRPNLTFSTLTVSNMSPEDSSIYLCSGRVAVETQYFGPGTRLLVL.

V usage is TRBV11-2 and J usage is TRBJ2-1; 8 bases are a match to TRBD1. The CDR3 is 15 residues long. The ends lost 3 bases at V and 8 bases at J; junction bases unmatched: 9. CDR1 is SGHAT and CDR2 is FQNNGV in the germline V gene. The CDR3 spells CASSFGQGDVDEQFF. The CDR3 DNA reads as TGTGCCAGCAGCTTCGGACAGGGAGATGTCGATGAGCAGTTCTTC.

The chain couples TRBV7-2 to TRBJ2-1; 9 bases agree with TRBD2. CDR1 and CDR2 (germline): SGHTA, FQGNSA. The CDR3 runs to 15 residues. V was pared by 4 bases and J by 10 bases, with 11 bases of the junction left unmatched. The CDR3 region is CASSSSPLAGAEQFF. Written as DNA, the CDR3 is TGTGCCAGCAGCTCCTCCCCATTAGCGGGAGCCGAGCAGTTCTTC.

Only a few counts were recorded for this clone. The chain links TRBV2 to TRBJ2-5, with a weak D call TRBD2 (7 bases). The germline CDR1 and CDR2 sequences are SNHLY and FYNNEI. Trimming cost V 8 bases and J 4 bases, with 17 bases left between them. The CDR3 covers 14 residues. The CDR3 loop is CASLGGAAGETQYF. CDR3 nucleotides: TGTGCCAGCTTAGGGGGGGCGGCCGGAGAGACCCAGTACTTC. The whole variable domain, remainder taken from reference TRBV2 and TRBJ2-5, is EPEVTQTPSHQVTQMGQEVILRCVPISNHLYFYWYRQILGQKVEFLVSFYNNEISEKSEIFDDQFSVERPDGSNFTLKIRSTKLEDSAMYFCASLGGAAGETQYFGPGTRLLVL.

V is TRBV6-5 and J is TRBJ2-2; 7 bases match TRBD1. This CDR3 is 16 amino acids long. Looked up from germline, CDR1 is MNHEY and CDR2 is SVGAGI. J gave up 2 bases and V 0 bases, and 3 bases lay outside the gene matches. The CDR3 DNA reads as TGTGCCAGCAGTTACTCGTGGGACAGTAACACCGGGGAGCTGTTTTTT. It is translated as CASSYSWDSNTGELFF.

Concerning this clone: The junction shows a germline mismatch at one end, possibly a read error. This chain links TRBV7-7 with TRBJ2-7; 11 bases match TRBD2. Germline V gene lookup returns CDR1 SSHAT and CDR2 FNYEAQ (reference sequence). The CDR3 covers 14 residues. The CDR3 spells CASSSTSGMCEQYF. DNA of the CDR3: TGTGCTAGCAGCTCGACTAGCGGGATGTGCGAGCAGTACTTC.

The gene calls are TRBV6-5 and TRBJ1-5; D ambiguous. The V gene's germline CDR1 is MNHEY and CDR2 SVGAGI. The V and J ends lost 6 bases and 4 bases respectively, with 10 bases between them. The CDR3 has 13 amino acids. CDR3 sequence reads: CASSFTENQPQHF. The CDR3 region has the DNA TGTGCCAGCAGCTTCACAGAGAATCAGCCCCAGCATTTT.

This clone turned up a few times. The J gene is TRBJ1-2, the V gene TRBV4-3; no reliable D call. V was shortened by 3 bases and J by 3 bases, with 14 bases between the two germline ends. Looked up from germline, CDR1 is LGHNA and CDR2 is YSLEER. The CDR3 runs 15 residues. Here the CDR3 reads CASSQERRPYYGYTF. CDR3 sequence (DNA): TGCGCCAGCAGCCAGGAGAGGAGGCCCTACTATGGCTACACCTTC.

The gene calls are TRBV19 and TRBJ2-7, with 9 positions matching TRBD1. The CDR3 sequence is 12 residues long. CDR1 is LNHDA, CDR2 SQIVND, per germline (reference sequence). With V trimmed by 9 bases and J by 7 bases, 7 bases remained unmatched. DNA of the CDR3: TGTGCCAGCAAACGACAGGGGGGGGAGCAGTACTTC. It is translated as CASKRQGGEQYF.

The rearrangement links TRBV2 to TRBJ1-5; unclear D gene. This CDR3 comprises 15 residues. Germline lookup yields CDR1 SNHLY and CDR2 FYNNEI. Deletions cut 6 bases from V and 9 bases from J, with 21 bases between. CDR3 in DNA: TGTGCCAGCAGGGCGGCTCAGGCGGGCTGGTTGCCCCAGCATTTT. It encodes CASRAAQAGWLPQHF.